What follows are 30 T cell receptor beta chains derived from one specimen sequenced in a study of T cells after yellow fever vaccination. TCRdb re-called the 5' RACE reads through MiXCR, storing one row per CDR3 protein. In the table there are 620,000 or so distinct CDR3 sequences, roughly 12% of which are singletons. This material consisted of PBMCs, taken on the day of the yellow fever booster vaccination. The receptor set was obtained from a man in his thirties or forties who received the YFV17D yellow fever vaccine.

The V call is TRBV2, the J call TRBJ2-7; TRBD1 matches at 11 bases. This CDR3 region has 17 residues. Germline CDR1 is SNHLY and CDR2 is FYNNEI. Trimming took 4 bases from V and 6 from J; bases not matched to a gene: 14. CDR3 amino acids: CASSALPPGQGVVEQYF. In DNA, the CDR3 is TGTGCCAGCAGTGCCCTTCCACCGGGACAGGGGGTTGTCGAGCAGTACTTC.

The chain joins TRBV7-2 to TRBJ1-1; D possibly corresponds to TRBD1 (5 bases). V was clipped by 5 bases and J by 1 base, with 11 bases between them. This CDR3 has 14 amino acids. CDR1 and CDR2 from the germline V gene are SGHTA and FQGNSA. The CDR3 sequence is CASSTGTRNTEAFF. The CDR3 DNA follows: TGTGCCAGCAGCACGGGGACGAGGAACACTGAAGCTTTCTTT. Combining the CDR3 with reference TRBV7-2 and TRBJ1-1 gives the whole variable domain GAGVSQSPSNKVTEKGKDVELRCDPISGHTALYWYRQSLGQGLEFLIYFQGNSAPDKSGLPSDRFSAERTGGSVSTLTIQRTQQEDSAVYLCASSTGTRNTEAFFGQGTRLTVV.

The genes are TRBV21-1 and TRBJ2-1; the table's TRBD2 call for D was not verified on the DNA. TRBV21-1 is an annotated pseudogene. CDR3 length equals 17 residues. The CDR3 is CASSKGRASGEYNEQFF. CDR3 DNA: TGTGCCAGCAGCAAAGGTCGCGCTAGCGGAGAATACAATGAGCAGTTCTTC.

The table lists this clonotype with a few counts. The chain joins TRBV20-1 to TRBJ1-2; the D is unclear. Trimming took 3 bases from V and 0 from J, leaving 8 bases between them. The CDR3 extends over 13 amino acids. CDR1 and CDR2 (germline): DFQATT, SNEGSKA (reference sequence). CDR3: CSASLIANYGYTF. CDR3 sequence (DNA): TGCAGTGCTAGTCTGATAGCTAACTATGGCTACACCTTC.

The V call is TRBV7-2, the J call TRBJ2-1, with unresolved D. Trimming pared 4 bases from V and 0 bases from J, leaving 10 bases between. The germline gives CDR1 SGHTA, CDR2 FQGNSA. This CDR3 is built from 15 residues. The CDR3 loop is CASSYTLSSYNEQFF. The CDR3 DNA reads TGTGCCAGCAGCTATACCTTAAGCTCCTACAATGAGCAGTTCTTC.

The chain uses TRBV7-2 and TRBJ1-1, with D maybe TRBD1 (6 bases). The CDR3 totals 14 residues. CDR1 and CDR2 from the germline V gene are SGHTA and FQGNSA. Between the trimmed V and J ends, which lost 0 bases and 5 bases, there was a span of 10 bases. The CDR3 DNA sequence: TGTGCCAGCAGCTTAGCGGGGGGCCGGACTGAAGCTTTCTTT. Encoded protein: CASSLAGGRTEAFF.

This chain uses TRBV29-1 with TRBJ1-1; D gene unclear. Per germline, CDR1 SQVTM and CDR2 ANQGSEA. The CDR3 is made up of 13 amino acids. Trimming removed 5 bases at V and 0 bases at J, with 10 bases between. DNA for the CDR3: TGCAGCGTTCTTCGGAAAATGAACACTGAAGCTTTCTTT. Its protein is CSVLRKMNTEAFF. Supplemented by reference TRBV29-1 and TRBJ1-1, the full variable domain reads SAVISQKPSRDICQRGTSLTIQCQVDSQVTMMFWYRQQPGQSLTLIATANQGSEATYESGFVIDKFPISRPNLTFSTLTVSNMSPEDSSIYLCSVLRKMNTEAFFGQGTRLTVV.

V usage is TRBV3-1 and J usage is TRBJ2-5, with 9 bases identical to TRBD2. The CDR3 covers 14 residues. In germline, CDR1 is LGHDT, CDR2 YNNKEL (reference sequence). Unmatched junction bases numbered 2, after V lost 5 bases and J lost 1 base. The CDR3: CASSEAGGQETQYF. CDR3 nucleotides: TGTGCCAGCAGCGAAGCGGGGGGCCAAGAGACCCAGTACTTC.

This clonotype has only a few counts. The J gene is TRBJ2-1, the V gene TRBV20-1; 10 positions match TRBD2. Trimming took 4 bases from V and 7 from J; bases not matched to a gene: 7. This CDR3 is built from 14 residues. CDR1 is DFQATT, CDR2 SNEGSKA, per germline (reference sequence). The DNA of the CDR3 is TGCAGTGCTACAAGCGGGAGGGCCGGTAATGAGCAGTTCTTC. It translates to CSATSGRAGNEQFF.

Ten or more counts support this clonotype. V is TRBV11-2 and J is TRBJ2-5; no reliable D call. The germline V and J ends were trimmed by 5 bases and 2 bases, with 18 bases remaining between them. Germline CDR1 and CDR2: SGHAT and FQNNGV. This CDR3 is built from 16 residues. CDR3: CASSPNWRGSQETQYF. The CDR3 DNA sequence: TGTGCCAGCAGCCCCAATTGGAGAGGTAGTCAAGAGACCCAGTACTTC.

This clonotype has ten or more counts. V is TRBV20-1 and J is TRBJ2-4, with D perhaps matching TRBD2 (5 bases). The CDR3 has 13 residues. V was pared by 3 bases and J by 5 bases, with 11 bases between. Germline CDR1 DFQATT, CDR2 SNEGSKA (reference sequence). Here the CDR3 reads CSASSVLQNIQYF. In DNA form, the CDR3 reads TGCAGTGCTAGTAGCGTCCTTCAAAACATTCAGTACTTC.

This clonotype has only a few counts. The chain employs TRBV6-1 and TRBJ1-5; 7 nucleotides match TRBD1. V shed 6 bases and J 4 bases; nucleotides not matched to a gene: 6. CDR3 length equals 14 residues. The germline gives CDR1 MNHNS, CDR2 SASEGT. As DNA, the CDR3 is TGTGCCAGCAGACCCGGACAGGCTAATCAGCCCCAGCATTTT. This sequence encodes CASRPGQANQPQHF.

The chain employs TRBV5-6 and TRBJ1-5; D is perhaps TRBD1 (5 bases). V lost 0 bases and J 2 bases, leaving 12 bases between the germline ends. Germline V lookup: CDR1 SGHDT, CDR2 YYEEEE. The CDR3 contains 16 residues. The CDR3 region has the DNA TGTGCCAGCAGCTTGGAGATGGGGGTCGGCAATCAGCCCCAGCATTTT. Translated: CASSLEMGVGNQPQHF.

This chain joins TRBV20-1 and TRBJ2-2; 7 positions match TRBD2. Germline assignment: CDR1 DFQATT and CDR2 SNEGSKA (reference sequence). This CDR3 contains 14 residues. V shed 0 bases, J shed 6 bases, and the junction held 4 bases outside the gene matches. This CDR3 reads CSARDASGSGELFF. The CDR3, as DNA: TGCAGTGCTAGAGATGCTAGCGGATCCGGGGAGCTGTTTTTT.

This clonotype was detected only a few times. The chain is built from TRBV7-2 and TRBJ1-2, with 7 bases that match TRBD1. The J segment lost 7 bases and the V segment lost 5 bases, leaving 10 bases of the junction unmatched. This CDR3 spans 14 amino acids. In germline, CDR1 is SGHTA, CDR2 FQGNSA. For the CDR3, the DNA is TGTGCCAGCAGCCGCACAGGGGAGGTGCGTGGCTACACCTTC. Translated: CASSRTGEVRGYTF.

A few counts support this clonotype. V and J are TRBV24-1 and TRBJ1-2; D is uncertain. CDR3 length: 14 amino acids. V was cut by 1 base and J by 2 bases, with 7 bases left in between. Germline V lookup: CDR1 KGHDR, CDR2 SFDVKD. The DNA of the CDR3 is TGTGCCACCAGTGATTTTGAGTCGAACTATGGCTACACCTTC. This encodes CATSDFESNYGYTF.

The CDR3 coding sequence is TGTGCCATCAGTGATGGTGGGGATTCCTCCTACGAGCAGTACTTC. This gives the protein CAISDGGDSSYEQYF. This chain uses TRBV10-3 with TRBJ2-7; D is uncertain. The CDR3 has 15 amino acids. Trimming stripped 3 bases from V and 0 bases from J, with 12 bases between. The V gene's germline CDR1 is ENHRY and CDR2 SYGVKD.

This clonotype was counted a few times. The chain combines TRBV19 with TRBJ2-2; tentatively, D is TRBD1 (5 bases). CDR1 and CDR2 (germline): LNHDA, SQIVND (reference sequence). CDR3 size: 13 residues. Deletions cut 10 bases from V and 2 bases from J, with 11 bases between. The CDR3 sequence: CAIKDSNTGELFF. The DNA for the CDR3 is TGTGCCATTAAAGACAGCAACACCGGGGAGCTGTTTTTT.

As DNA, the CDR3 is TGTGCCAGCAGCCCCCCAGGTCGGACAGGGCGCTACAATGAGCAGTTCTTC. The encoded protein is CASSPPGRTGRYNEQFF. The rearrangement joins TRBV4-2 to TRBJ2-1; 8 nucleotides align to TRBD1. CDR3 size: 17 residues. The germline CDR1 and CDR2 sequences are LGHNA and YNFKEQ. Germline trimming cut 4 bases from V and 3 bases from J; bases unmatched to any gene: 11.

This clonotype has a handful of counts. V and J are TRBV19 and TRBJ2-2, with 7 bases identical to TRBD2. J gave up 2 bases and V 6 bases, and 12 bases lay outside the gene matches. In germline, CDR1 is LNHDA, CDR2 SQIVND (reference sequence). The CDR3 runs 17 residues. CDR3 loop: CASSPEKGRDNTGELFF. In DNA form, the CDR3 reads TGTGCCAGTAGCCCCGAGAAGGGGAGGGACAACACCGGGGAGCTGTTTTTT.

The rearrangement joins TRBV12-3 or TRBV12-4 to TRBJ1-5; D remains unclear. Between the trimmed V and J ends, which lost 5 bases and 11 bases, there was a span of 13 bases. This CDR3 has 12 amino acids. The CDR3 here is CASSVTRVAQHF. In DNA form, the CDR3 reads TGTGCCAGCAGTGTGACTAGGGTAGCCCAGCATTTT.

This clonotype has more than one count but fewer than ten. The chain has TRBV27 and TRBJ2-2; 8 bases match TRBD1. The CDR3 is 16 amino acids. Germline loops: CDR1 MNHEY, CDR2 SMNVEV (reference sequence). J was trimmed by 1 base and V by 2 bases; bases with no gene match: 3. The CDR3 nucleotides read TGTGCCAGCAGTTTACCTGACAGGGGGAACACCGGGGAGCTGTTTTTT. It is translated as CASSLPDRGNTGELFF.

This clonotype was observed a few times. The V gene is TRBV29-1, the J gene TRBJ2-1; 15 bases are shared with TRBD2. Germline V gene data show CDR1 as SQVTM and CDR2 as ANQGSEA. The CDR3 contains 17 residues. V shed 7 bases and J 0 bases; nucleotides not matched to a gene: 7. The CDR3 reads CSALGLAGGGSYNEQFF. The CDR3 DNA sequence: TGCAGCGCCCTGGGACTAGCGGGAGGCGGCTCCTACAATGAGCAGTTCTTC.

This clonotype appeared a few times. This chain connects TRBV7-2 to TRBJ2-1; no firm D call. This CDR3 has 13 amino acids. Germline lookup yields CDR1 SGHTA and CDR2 FQGNSA. V shed 5 bases and J shed 8 bases, with 13 bases lying between them. The CDR3 spells CASSQSSWDEQFF. CDR3 bases: TGTGCCAGCAGCCAGAGCTCTTGGGATGAGCAGTTCTTC. Together with reference TRBV7-2 and TRBJ2-1, the CDR3 gives the full variable domain: GAGVSQSPSNKVTEKGKDVELRCDPISGHTALYWYRQSLGQGLEFLIYFQGNSAPDKSGLPSDRFSAERTGGSVSTLTIQRTQQEDSAVYLCASSQSSWDEQFFGPGTRLTVL.

There are a few counts of this clonotype. The chain employs TRBV3-1 and TRBJ2-7, with TRBD2 matching over 8 bases. Germline V lookup: CDR1 LGHDT, CDR2 YNNKEL (reference sequence). The J segment lost 1 base and the V segment lost 4 bases, leaving 3 bases of the junction unmatched. This CDR3 has 14 amino acids. CDR3 loop: CASSRPGGSYEQYF. As DNA, the CDR3 is TGTGCCAGCAGCCGACCGGGGGGGTCCTACGAGCAGTACTTC.

In nucleotides, the CDR3 is TGTGCCAGCAGCTTAGCCCTAGCGGGAGGGGGTGGCATTCAGTACTTC. Translated: CASSLALAGGGGIQYF. This chain connects TRBV11-2 to TRBJ2-4; 12 bases line up with TRBD2. CDR3 length equals 16 residues. Germline CDR1 is SGHAT and CDR2 is FQNNGV. V trimming: 1 base; J trimming: 9 bases; junction bases outside the gene matches: 7.

This clonotype came up a few times. The rearrangement links TRBV20-1 to TRBJ2-1; perhaps TRBD1 as D (5 bases). Trimming left V 7 bases short and J 4 bases short, with 8 bases between. The CDR3 spans 11 residues. CDR1 and CDR2 (germline): DFQATT, SNEGSKA (reference sequence). The CDR3 loop reads CSVGAYNEQFF. In DNA, the CDR3 is TGCAGTGTAGGGGCATACAATGAGCAGTTCTTC.

The V call is TRBV5-4, the J call TRBJ2-7; maybe TRBD1 (5 bases). Looked up from germline, CDR1 is SGHNT and CDR2 is YYREEE (reference sequence). Trimming shortened V by 3 bases and J by 5 bases, and 15 bases separated the two germline ends. The CDR3 is made up of 14 amino acids. The CDR3 region has the DNA TGTGCCAGCAGCTCACCTGCGGCAGGGAACGAGCAGTACTTC. Translation: CASSSPAAGNEQYF. Combining the CDR3 with reference TRBV5-4 and TRBJ2-7 gives the whole variable domain ETGVTQSPTHLIKTRGQQVTLRCSSQSGHNTVSWYQQALGQGPQFIFQYYREEENGRGNFPPRFSGLQFPNYSSELNVNALELDDSALYLCASSSPAAGNEQYFGPGTRLTVT.

This clonotype was observed many times. The rearrangement uses TRBV20-1 and TRBJ2-7; D gene unclear. Trimming took 3 bases from V and 3 from J, leaving 18 bases between them. Germline values: CDR1 DFQATT, CDR2 SNEGSKA (reference sequence). This CDR3 has 15 residues. The CDR3 protein is CSASSPLSRHYEQYF. The CDR3 DNA sequence: TGCAGTGCTAGTTCTCCGCTTTCTAGGCACTACGAGCAGTACTTC.

The CDR3 region is CSAEQGVEQYF. As DNA, the CDR3 is TGCAGCGCGGAACAGGGAGTTGAGCAGTACTTC. The chain couples TRBV29-1 to TRBJ2-7, with D perhaps matching TRBD1 (6 bases). The CDR3 has 11 amino acids. The V gene lost 7 bases and the J gene lost 7 bases, with 14 bases spanning the gap. Per the germline V gene, CDR1 is SQVTM and CDR2 is ANQGSEA.